This is a list of T cell receptor beta chains from one sample in a study of blood T cell repertoires in COVID-19. Clones were sequenced by immunoSEQ multiplex PCR, and TCRdb holds only the in-frame ones, with some missing. The sample has some 150,000 clones; less than 90% are singletons. The sample taken for sequencing was PBMCs or T cells enriched from blood (not recorded which). The receptor source for this set is a woman between 45 and 65 years old who had recovered from COVID-19. CDR3s include the opening cysteine and the closing phenylalanine or tryptophan. D genes are given only for firm matches. Clone size, where shown, is once, few, many, or a class for clones that have expanded.

>-|TRBJ2-3|once|TRBV11-2
TGTGCCAGCAGACTAACAGGGTCGGATACGCAGTATTTT
CASRLTGSDTQYF
>TRBD1|TRBJ1-5|few|TRBV28
TGTGCCAGCAAGAGGGGGCGACAGGGCCAGCCCCAGCATTTT
CASKRGRQGQPQHF
>-|TRBJ1-2|-|TRBV27
TGTGCCAGCACCCCTTCTCGGCCAGGGGCACTTCGCTATGGCTACACCTTC
CASTPSRPGALRYGYTF
>-|TRBJ1-4|few|TRBV19
TGTGCCAGTAGTACCGGAGTTGCAACTAATGAAAAACTGTTTTTT
CASSTGVATNEKLFF
>-|TRBJ2-3|once|TRBV3-1/TRBV3-2
TGTGCCAGCAGCCCGAGAATGGCAGATACGCAGTATTTT
CASSPRMADTQYF
>TRBD1|TRBJ1-1|few|TRBV18
TGTGCCAGCTCACCAGCCGGGACAGGGGAGAATGCTTTCTTT
CASSPAGTGENAFF
>-|TRBJ2-2|-|TRBV27
TGTGCCAGCAGTTTATCGCGGGATACCGGGGAGCTGTTTTTT
CASSLSRDTGELFF
>TRBD1|TRBJ1-2|-|TRBV29-1
TGCAGCGCCCGGACAGGATATAACTATGGCTACACCTTC
CSARTGYNYGYTF
>TRBD2|TRBJ2-3|once|TRBV4-1
TGCGCCAGCAGCCATTCCAGCGGGAGAGGCACAGATACGCAGTATTTT
CASSHSSGRGTDTQYF
>TRBD1|TRBJ2-6|-|TRBV19
TGTGCCAGCCGGGACAGCAGCTCTGGGGCCAACGTCCTGACTTTC
CASRDSSSGANVLTF
>-|TRBJ1-5|-|TRBV7-8
TGTGCCAGCAGCTTAGGCGGGGTGCTAAACCAGCCCCAGCATTTT
CASSLGGVLNQPQHF
>TRBD1|TRBJ1-1|-|TRBV19
TGTGCCAGTAGTCGGACAGGGGGCGCGGGATTGAACACTGAAGCTTTCTTT
CASSRTGGAGLNTEAFF
>TRBD1|TRBJ1-5|-|TRBV7-9
TGTGCCAGCAGCAGCGGGACAGGGAGCAATCAGCCCCAGCATTTT
CASSSGTGSNQPQHF
>-|TRBJ1-2|-|TRBV5-1
TGCGCCAGCAGCTTCCTCCCTGACTCCCCTAATGGCTACACCTTC
CASSFLPDSPNGYTF
>-|TRBJ1-5|-|TRBV12-5
TGTGCTAGTGCTCCTGGGGGGATCAATCAGCCCCAGCATTTT
CASAPGGINQPQHF
>TRBD1|TRBJ1-1|-|TRBV28
TGTGCCACAGACAGGGGAAGAGCTTTCTTT
CATDRGRAFF
>TRBD1|TRBJ2-5|-|TRBV11-2
TGTGCCAGCAGCTTCCGGGACAGGCAAGAGACCCAGTACTTC
CASSFRDRQETQYF
>-|TRBJ1-2|-|TRBV7-8
TGTGCCAGCAGCCAACGACAGGATTTAGGCTATGGCTACACCTTC
CASSQRQDLGYGYTF
>-|TRBJ2-6|-|TRBV9
TGTGCCAGCAGCGTAGGGGCCTCTGGGGCCAACGTCCTGACTTTC
CASSVGASGANVLTF
>TRBD1|TRBJ1-3|-|TRBV7-9
TGTGCCAGCAGTGCGGGACAGGGCTTTTCCTGGGGCACCACCATATATTTT
CASSAGQGFSWGTTIYF
>-|TRBJ1-1|-|TRBV19
TGTGCCAGTCTCCCCGCGCAGGATGAAGCTTTCTTT
CASLPAQDEAFF
>TRBD1|TRBJ1-5|-|TRBV7-9
TGTGCCAGCAGCTCGGGACAGGGCTATCAGCCCCAGCATTTT
CASSSGQGYQPQHF
>TRBD2|TRBJ2-3|-|TRBV7-8
TGTGCCAGCAGCTCAATTCTCTTAGCGGGAGTTGCCACAGATACGCAGTATTTT
CASSSILLAGVATDTQYF
>TRBD1|TRBJ1-1|many|TRBV6-5
TGTGCCAGCAGTCCTTACAGGGGGATGAACACTGAAGCTTTCTTT
CASSPYRGMNTEAFF
>-|TRBJ1-5|once|TRBV19
TGTGCCATGGGGGGGTTGTCCTCCAATCAGCCCCAGCATTTT
CAMGGLSSNQPQHF
>-|TRBJ1-1|-|TRBV28
TGTGCCAGCAGCTCCGCGGGGAGGGCTAACACTGAAGCTTTCTTT
CASSSAGRANTEAFF
>-|TRBJ1-1|-|TRBV6-2/TRBV6-3
TGTGCCAGCAGTTACGAGAGGTTTGGAGCTTTCTTT
CASSYERFGAFF
>TRBD2|TRBJ2-4|-|TRBV7-9
TGTGCCAGCAGCTTGGGGACTACCCTAAACATTCAGTACTTC
CASSLGTTLNIQYF
>-|TRBJ1-2|-|TRBV5-4
TGTGCCAGCACGAAACCCGGGAATAACTATGGCTACACCTTC
CASTKPGNNYGYTF
>TRBD1|TRBJ1-2|few|TRBV3-1/TRBV3-2
TGTGCCAGCAGTACCTTTGGACAGGGAGGTGGCTACACCTTC
CASSTFGQGGGYTF
>-|TRBJ1-6|-|TRBV11-2
TGTGCCAGCAGCTTGGCCGGGTACTCACCCCTCCACTTT
CASSLAGYSPLHF
>-|TRBJ1-1|-|TRBV28
TGTGCCAGCAGTCCCACTTACAGGGCTGAAGCTTTCTTT
CASSPTYRAEAFF
>-|TRBJ1-1|-|TRBV28
TGTGCCAGCAGTTTTCAGGAGAACACTGAAGCTTTCTTT
CASSFQENTEAFF
>-|TRBJ1-2|-|TRBV10-3
TGTGCCATCAGCGGGGAGGCTAACTATGGCTACACCTTC
CAISGEANYGYTF
>TRBD1|TRBJ1-4|-|TRBV2
TGTGCCAGTAGGACAGGGGGCGTTGAAAAACTGTTTTTT
CASRTGGVEKLFF
>TRBD1|TRBJ1-1|-|TRBV9
TGTGCCAGCAGCGTAACAGGGGGTACCACTGAAGCTTTCTTT
CASSVTGGTTEAFF
>-|TRBJ2-2|-|TRBV7-8
TGTGCCAGCAGCTTTAGGGGAACCGGGGAGCTGTTTTTT
CASSFRGTGELFF
>TRBD1|TRBJ1-5|-|TRBV5-4
TGTGCCAGCAGCCGGGACAGGGCGAAGGGGCAGCCCCAGCATTTT
CASSRDRAKGQPQHF
>-|TRBJ1-3|-|TRBV30
TGTGCCTGGAGTCCCGAGAGGCTAAGAAACACCATATATTTT
CAWSPERLRNTIYF
>-|TRBJ1-2|once|TRBV12-3/TRBV12-4
TGTGCCAGCAGTTTCCCCCTCAACTATGGCTACACCTTC
CASSFPLNYGYTF
>TRBD1|TRBJ1-1|-|TRBV11-2
TGTGCCAGCCCGGACAGGGCAGGCACTGAAGCTTTCTTT
CASPDRAGTEAFF
>-|TRBJ1-1|-|TRBV11-3
TGTGCCAGCAGTCAGGGGATTAGGACTGAAGCTTTCTTT
CASSQGIRTEAFF
>-|TRBJ2-4|-|TRBV27
TGTGCCAGCAGTTGGGGCGGCAAAAACATTCAGTACTTC
CASSWGGKNIQYF
>TRBD2|TRBJ2-3|-|TRBV23-1
TGCGCCAGCAGTCAATCGCGGCTAGCGGGAGGAGATACGCAGTATTTT
CASSQSRLAGGDTQYF
>-|TRBJ2-5|few|TRBV11-3
TGTGCCAGCAGCTTAGATTCTGGGCAGGAGACCCAGTACTTC
CASSLDSGQETQYF
>TRBD2|TRBJ2-3|-|TRBV29-1
TGCAGCGCGCGAGGGAGGGCAACAGATACGCAGTATTTT
CSARGRATDTQYF
>-|TRBJ1-4|-|TRBV27
TGTGCCAGCAGTTTACTACCAGCGGGGTTGACTAATGAAAAACTGTTTTTT
CASSLLPAGLTNEKLFF
>-|TRBJ1-3|-|TRBV5-8
TGTGCCAGCAGCTTGGCGACCCGACTCTCCGGAAACACCATATATTTT
CASSLATRLSGNTIYF